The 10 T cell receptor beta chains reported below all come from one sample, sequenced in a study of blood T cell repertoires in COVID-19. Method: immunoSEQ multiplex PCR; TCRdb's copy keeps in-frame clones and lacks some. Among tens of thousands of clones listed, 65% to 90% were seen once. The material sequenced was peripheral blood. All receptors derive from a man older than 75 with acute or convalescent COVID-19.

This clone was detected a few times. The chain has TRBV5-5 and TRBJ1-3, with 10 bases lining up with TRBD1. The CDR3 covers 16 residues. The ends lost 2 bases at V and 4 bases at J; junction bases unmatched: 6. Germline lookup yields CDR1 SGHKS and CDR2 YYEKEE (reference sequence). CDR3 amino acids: CASSFWGTGAGNTIYF. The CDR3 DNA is TGTGCCAGCAGCTTTTGGGGGACAGGGGCAGGAAACACCATATATTTT.

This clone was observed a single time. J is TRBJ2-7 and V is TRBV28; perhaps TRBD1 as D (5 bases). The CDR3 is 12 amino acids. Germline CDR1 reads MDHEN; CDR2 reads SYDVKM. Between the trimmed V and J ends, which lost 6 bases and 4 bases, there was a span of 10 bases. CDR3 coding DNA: TGTGCCAGCAGGGGGCAGTTATACGAGCAGTACTTC. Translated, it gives CASRGQLYEQYF.

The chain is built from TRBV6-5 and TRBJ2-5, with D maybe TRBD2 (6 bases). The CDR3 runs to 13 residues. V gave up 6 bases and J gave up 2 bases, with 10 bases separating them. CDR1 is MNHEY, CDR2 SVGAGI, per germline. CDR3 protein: CASRRTMQETQYF. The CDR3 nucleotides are TGTGCCAGCAGGAGGACTATGCAAGAGACCCAGTACTTC.

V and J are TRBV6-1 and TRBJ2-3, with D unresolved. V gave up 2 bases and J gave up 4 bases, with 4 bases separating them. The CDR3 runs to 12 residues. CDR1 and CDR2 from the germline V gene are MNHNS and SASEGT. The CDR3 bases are TGTGCCAGCAGTGAATCGTCAGATACGCAGTATTTT. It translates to CASSESSDTQYF.

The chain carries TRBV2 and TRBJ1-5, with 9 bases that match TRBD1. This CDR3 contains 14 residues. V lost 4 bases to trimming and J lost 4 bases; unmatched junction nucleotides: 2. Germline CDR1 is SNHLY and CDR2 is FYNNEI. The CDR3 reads CASSGQGVNQPQHF. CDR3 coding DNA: TGTGCCAGCAGTGGACAGGGGGTGAATCAGCCCCAGCATTTT.

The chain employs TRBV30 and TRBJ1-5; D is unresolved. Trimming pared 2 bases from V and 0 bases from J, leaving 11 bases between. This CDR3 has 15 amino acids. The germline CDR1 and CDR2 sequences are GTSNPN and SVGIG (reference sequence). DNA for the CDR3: TGTGCCTGGAGTACGGGATTGGGTAGCAATCAGCCCCAGCATTTT. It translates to CAWSTGLGSNQPQHF.

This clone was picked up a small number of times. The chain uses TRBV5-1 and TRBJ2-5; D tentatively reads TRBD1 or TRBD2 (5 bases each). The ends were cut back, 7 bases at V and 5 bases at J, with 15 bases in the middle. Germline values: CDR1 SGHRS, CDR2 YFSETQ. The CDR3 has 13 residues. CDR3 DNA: TGCGCCAGCCGTTTGGGGACGGGGGAGACCCAGTACTTC. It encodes CASRLGTGETQYF.

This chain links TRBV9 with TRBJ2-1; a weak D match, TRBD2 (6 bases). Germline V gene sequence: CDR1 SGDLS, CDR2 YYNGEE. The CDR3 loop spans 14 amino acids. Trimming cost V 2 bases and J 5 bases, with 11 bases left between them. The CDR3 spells CASSVGGAHNEQFF. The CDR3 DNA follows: TGTGCCAGCAGCGTTGGCGGGGCGCACAATGAGCAGTTCTTC.

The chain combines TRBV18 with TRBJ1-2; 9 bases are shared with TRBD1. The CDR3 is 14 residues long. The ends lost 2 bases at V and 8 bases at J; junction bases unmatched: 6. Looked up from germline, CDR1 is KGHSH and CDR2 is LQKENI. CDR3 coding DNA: TGTGCCAGCTCACCAGGACAGGGGACGGGAGGCTACACCTTC. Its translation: CASSPGQGTGGYTF.

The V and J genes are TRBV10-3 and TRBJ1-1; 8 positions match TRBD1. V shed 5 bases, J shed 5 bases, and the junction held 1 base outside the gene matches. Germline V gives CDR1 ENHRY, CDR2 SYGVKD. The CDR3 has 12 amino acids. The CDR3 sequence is CAISRQGTEAFF. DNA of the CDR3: TGTGCCATCAGTAGACAGGGGACTGAAGCTTTCTTT.